A selection of T cell receptor beta chains follows, all from one sample in a study of blood T cell repertoires in COVID-19. Clones were read by immunoSEQ multiplex PCR, and TCRdb kept only the in-frame ones, dropping some. Of approximately 240,000 clones detected, around 82% appear once; the ten largest clones hold 4% to 6%. The specimen was peripheral blood. Receptor source: an elderly woman with active or convalescent COVID-19. Each CDR3 is given with its conserved first and last residue. D genes are given only for firm matches. A clone size is listed for some rows: how often the clone was seen (once, few, many), or a class if it is expanded.

J	V	size	D	CDR3	DNA
TRBJ2-7	TRBV6-1	.	.	CASSEQNSYEQYF	TGTGCCAGCAGTGAACAGAACTCCTACGAGCAGTACTTC
TRBJ1-3	TRBV28	.	TRBD1	CASKWPGQGVGNTIYF	TGTGCCAGCAAGTGGCCAGGACAGGGGGTTGGAAACACCATATATTTT
TRBJ1-3	TRBV19	.	TRBD1	CASSMGQPSSGNTIYF	TGTGCCAGCTCAATGGGACAGCCGAGCTCTGGAAACACCATATATTTT
TRBJ1-4	TRBV30	once	TRBD1	CAWSVRSGGKLFF	TGTGCCTGGAGTGTACGGTCAGGGGGAAAACTGTTTTTT
TRBJ1-2	TRBV4-1	.	.	CASSQHSDLADGYTF	TGCGCCAGCAGCCAGCACAGTGACTTAGCGGATGGCTACACCTTC
TRBJ1-5	TRBV15	.	TRBD1	CATSRTGVVGNQPQHF	TGTGCCACCAGCAGAACAGGGGTGGTTGGCAATCAGCCCCAGCATTTT
TRBJ2-1	TRBV5-1	.	TRBD1	CASSTGQGAYNEQFF	TGCGCCAGCAGCACCGGACAGGGGGCCTACAATGAGCAGTTCTTC
TRBJ1-2	TRBV28	.	TRBD1	CASSLMGTGDYGYTF	TGTGCCAGCAGCCTTATGGGGACAGGGGACTATGGCTACACCTTC
TRBJ1-3	TRBV15	.	.	CATSRERSSGNTIYF	TGTGCCACCAGCAGAGAACGGAGCTCTGGAAACACCATATATTTT
TRBJ1-5	TRBV28	.	TRBD1	CASSSPAGGNNQPQHF	TGTGCCAGCAGTTCCCCCGCAGGGGGCAACAATCAGCCCCAGCATTTT
TRBJ2-3	TRBV6-1	.	.	CASSEAGGRADTQYF	TGTGCCAGCAGTGAAGCGGGGGGGCGGGCAGATACGCAGTATTTT
TRBJ2-5	TRBV29-1	.	.	CSVERTRGGQETQYF	TGCAGCGTTGAGAGGACGAGGGGGGGCCAAGAGACCCAGTACTTC
TRBJ1-1	TRBV24-1	.	.	CATSDPMNTEAFF	TGTGCCACCAGTGATCCAATGAACACTGAAGCTTTCTTT
TRBJ1-2	TRBV28	.	.	CASRGLGGADYGYTF	TGTGCCAGCAGGGGCCTTGGAGGGGCCGATTATGGCTACACCTTC
TRBJ1-6	TRBV28	.	.	CASSLWDSHSPLHF	TGTGCCAGCAGTTTATGGGACAGTCATTCACCCCTCCACTTT
TRBJ2-1	TRBV3-1/TRBV3-2	.	.	CASSQVRTRGEQFF	TGTGCCAGCAGCCAAGTCCGGACCCGGGGTGAGCAGTTCTTC
TRBJ1-2	TRBV29-1	.	TRBD1	CSVGDLQGYGYTF	TGCAGCGTTGGAGACCTACAGGGGTATGGCTACACCTTC
TRBJ2-1	TRBV19	.	TRBD2	CASSIVTSGTDEQFF	TGTGCCAGTAGTATAGTAACTAGCGGGACCGATGAGCAGTTCTTC
TRBJ2-2	TRBV3-1/TRBV3-2	once	TRBD2	CASSLGLADTGELFF	TGTGCCAGCAGCCTGGGACTAGCAGACACCGGGGAGCTGTTTTTT
TRBJ2-2	TRBV5-1	.	TRBD1	CASSQTGGGTGELFF	TGCGCCAGCAGCCAGACAGGGGGCGGCACCGGGGAGCTGTTTTTT
TRBJ2-2	TRBV18	.	TRBD1	CASSTGGNTGELFF	TGTGCCAGCTCCACAGGGGGGAACACCGGGGAGCTGTTTTTT
TRBJ2-7	TRBV18	.	TRBD1	CASSPGTGGTYEQYF	TGTGCCAGCTCACCGGGGACAGGGGGTACCTACGAGCAGTACTTC
TRBJ1-3	TRBV7-9	.	TRBD1	CASSLTGGTGNTIYF	TGTGCCAGCAGCCTCACAGGGGGCACTGGAAACACCATATATTTT
TRBJ1-4	TRBV2	.	.	CASSGRTPTNEKLFF	TGTGCCAGCAGTGGACGGACACCTACTAATGAAAAACTGTTTTTT
TRBJ1-2	TRBV12-5	many	.	CASGPSGDGYTF	TGTGCTAGTGGTCCCTCCGGGGATGGCTACACCTTC
TRBJ2-2	TRBV7-9	.	TRBD1	CASSLPFQGAGELFF	TGTGCCAGCAGCCTACCTTTTCAGGGGGCCGGGGAGCTGTTTTTT
TRBJ2-7	TRBV3-1/TRBV3-2	.	TRBD1	CASKPTGTYEQYF	TGTGCCAGCAAACCGACAGGGACCTACGAGCAGTACTTC
TRBJ1-5	TRBV6-2/TRBV6-3	.	TRBD1	CASSSQSRGNQPQHF	TGTGCCAGCAGTTCCCAATCCAGGGGGAATCAGCCCCAGCATTTT
TRBJ2-2	TRBV5-1	.	TRBD1	CASSFVRDRGELSGELFF	TGCGCCAGCAGCTTCGTTAGGGACAGGGGCGAGCTATCGGGGGAGCTGTTTTTT
TRBJ1-6	TRBV5-1	.	TRBD1	CASSSTGPFTGSYNSPLHF	TGCGCCAGCAGCTCGACAGGGCCCTTCACGGGGTCCTATAATTCACCCCTCCACTTT
TRBJ1-1	TRBV5-5	.	TRBD1	CASSPETGVNTEAFF	TGTGCCAGCAGCCCAGAGACAGGGGTGAACACTGAAGCTTTCTTT
TRBJ1-2	TRBV7-9	few	.	CASSLAQGYGYTF	TGTGCCAGCAGCTTAGCACAGGGCTATGGCTACACCTTC
TRBJ2-5	TRBV5-1	.	TRBD2	CASRWRGGRETQYF	TGCGCCAGCAGATGGCGGGGGGGCCGGGAGACCCAGTACTTC
TRBJ2-1	TRBV5-1	.	TRBD2	CASSLWGTSGITNEQFF	TGCGCCAGCAGCTTGTGGGGGACTAGCGGGATTACGAATGAGCAGTTCTTC
TRBJ2-7	TRBV25-1	.	.	CASSDVGLRNEQYF	TGTGCCAGCAGTGATGTGGGCCTTAGGAACGAGCAGTACTTC
TRBJ1-1	TRBV5-4	.	TRBD1	CASSLRTGKNRRSEAFF	TGTGCCAGCAGCCTTCGGACAGGTAAAAATCGGCGGTCTGAAGCTTTCTTT
TRBJ2-5	TRBV5-1	.	TRBD1	CASSGGTGAQETQYF	TGCGCCAGCAGCGGGGGGACAGGAGCCCAAGAGACCCAGTACTTC
TRBJ2-1	TRBV30	.	.	CAWRTIHEQFF	TGTGCCTGGAGGACTATTCATGAGCAGTTCTTC
TRBJ2-1	TRBV28	.	TRBD2	CASSFPGGGRDEQFF	TGTGCCAGCAGCTTTCCCGGGGGGGGTCGCGATGAGCAGTTCTTC
TRBJ1-4	TRBV12-3/TRBV12-4	few	.	CASSSSTNEKLFF	TGTGCCAGCAGTTCTTCAACTAATGAAAAACTGTTTTTT
TRBJ1-6	TRBV7-2	.	.	CASSLRLGDSPLHF	TGTGCCAGCAGCCTCAGGCTCGGGGATTCACCCCTCCACTTT
TRBJ2-3	TRBV28	few	TRBD2	CASSLSSGNGTDTQYF	TGTGCCAGCAGTTTATCTAGCGGGAACGGCACAGATACGCAGTATTTT
TRBJ1-2	TRBV18	.	.	CASSSSPGVANYGYTF	TGTGCCAGCTCATCAAGCCCCGGAGTAGCTAACTATGGCTACACCTTC
TRBJ2-3	TRBV15	.	TRBD1	CATSRRQGGTDTQYF	TGTGCCACCAGCCGCCGACAGGGGGGCACAGATACGCAGTATTTT
TRBJ1-2	TRBV11-2	.	.	CASSQPVRGSGYTF	TGTGCCAGCAGCCAGCCCGTCAGGGGCTCTGGCTACACCTTC
TRBJ1-5	TRBV19	.	.	CASTLSQGWGQPQHF	TGTGCCAGTACCCTCTCACAGGGTTGGGGTCAGCCCCAGCATTTT